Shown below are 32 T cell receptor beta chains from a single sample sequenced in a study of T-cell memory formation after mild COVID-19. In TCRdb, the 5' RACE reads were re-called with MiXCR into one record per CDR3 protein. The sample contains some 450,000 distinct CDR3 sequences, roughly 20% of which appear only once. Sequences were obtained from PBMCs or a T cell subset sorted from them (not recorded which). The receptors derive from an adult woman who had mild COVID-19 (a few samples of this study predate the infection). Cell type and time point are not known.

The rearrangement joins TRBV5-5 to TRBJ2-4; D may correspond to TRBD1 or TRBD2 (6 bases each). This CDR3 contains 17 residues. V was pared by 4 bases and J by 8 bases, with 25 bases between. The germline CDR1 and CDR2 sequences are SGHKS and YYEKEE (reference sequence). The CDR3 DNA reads TGTGCCAGCAGCAACCCGGACGGGGGCGGCGTAAGGTACATTCAGTACTTC. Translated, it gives CASSNPDGGGVRYIQYF.

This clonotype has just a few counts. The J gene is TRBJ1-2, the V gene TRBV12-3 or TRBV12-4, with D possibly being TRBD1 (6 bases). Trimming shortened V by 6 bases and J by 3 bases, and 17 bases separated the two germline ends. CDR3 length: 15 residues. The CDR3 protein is CASSSPGQGYYGYTF. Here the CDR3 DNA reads TGTGCCAGCAGCAGTCCGGGACAAGGGTACTATGGCTACACCTTC.

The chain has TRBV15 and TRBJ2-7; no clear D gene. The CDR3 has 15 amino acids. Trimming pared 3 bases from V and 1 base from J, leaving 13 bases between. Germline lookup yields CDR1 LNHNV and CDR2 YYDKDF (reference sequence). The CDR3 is CATSSAPDGSYEQYF. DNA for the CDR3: TGTGCCACCAGCAGTGCCCCGGACGGTTCCTACGAGCAGTACTTC.

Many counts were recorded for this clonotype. This CDR3 reads CASSQAVSGNTIYF. CDR3 sequence (DNA): TGCGCCAGCAGCCAAGCGGTCTCTGGAAACACCATATATTTT. The rearrangement links TRBV4-1 to TRBJ1-3; the D is unclear. This CDR3 comprises 14 residues. V dropped 1 base and J dropped 0 bases, with 4 bases sitting between them. Per germline, CDR1 MGHRA and CDR2 YSYEKL.

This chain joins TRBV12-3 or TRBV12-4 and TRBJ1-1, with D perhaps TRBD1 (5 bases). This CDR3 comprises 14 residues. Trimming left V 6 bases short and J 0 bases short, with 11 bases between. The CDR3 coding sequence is TGTGCCAGCAGGACGGGACGGTTGAACACTGAAGCTTTCTTT. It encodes CASRTGRLNTEAFF.

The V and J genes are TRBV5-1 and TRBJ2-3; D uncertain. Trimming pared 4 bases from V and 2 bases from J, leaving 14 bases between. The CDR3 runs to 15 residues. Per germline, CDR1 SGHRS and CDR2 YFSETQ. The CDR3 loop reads CASSVWSGPTDTQYF. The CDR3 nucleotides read TGCGCCAGCAGCGTCTGGTCGGGTCCCACAGATACGCAGTATTTT.

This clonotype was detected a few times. DNA for the CDR3: TGTGCCATCAGTGGCCCGAAGGAATCGGGGCGACTCCACAATGAGCAGTTCTTC. This gives the protein CAISGPKESGRLHNEQFF. The chain is built from TRBV10-3 and TRBJ2-1; D possibly matches TRBD1 or TRBD2 (5 bases each). V lost 4 bases, J lost 5 bases, and 24 bases lay in between. The germline gives CDR1 ENHRY, CDR2 SYGVKD. The CDR3 totals 18 residues.

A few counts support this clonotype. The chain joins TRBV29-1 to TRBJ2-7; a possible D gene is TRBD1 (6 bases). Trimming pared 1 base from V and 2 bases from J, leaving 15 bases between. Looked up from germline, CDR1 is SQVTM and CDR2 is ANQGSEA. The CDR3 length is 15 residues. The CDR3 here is CSVEVNAGVTYEQYF. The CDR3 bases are TGCAGCGTTGAAGTTAACGCAGGGGTAACCTACGAGCAGTACTTC.

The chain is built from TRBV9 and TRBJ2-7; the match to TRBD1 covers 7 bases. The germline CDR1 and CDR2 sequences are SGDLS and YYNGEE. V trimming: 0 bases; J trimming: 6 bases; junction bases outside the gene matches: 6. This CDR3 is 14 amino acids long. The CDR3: CASSVGTGEGEQYF. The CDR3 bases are TGTGCCAGCAGCGTAGGTACAGGGGAAGGCGAGCAGTACTTC.

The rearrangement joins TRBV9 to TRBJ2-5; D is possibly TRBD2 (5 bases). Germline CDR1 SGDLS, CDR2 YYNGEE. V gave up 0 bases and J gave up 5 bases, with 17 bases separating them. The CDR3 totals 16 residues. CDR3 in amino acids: CASSVDSASQQETQYF. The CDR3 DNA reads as TGTGCCAGCAGCGTAGATTCCGCTAGCCAGCAGGAGACCCAGTACTTC.

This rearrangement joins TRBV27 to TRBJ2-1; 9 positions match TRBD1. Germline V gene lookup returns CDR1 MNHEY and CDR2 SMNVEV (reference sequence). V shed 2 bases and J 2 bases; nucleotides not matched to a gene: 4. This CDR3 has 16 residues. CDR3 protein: CASSLRRQGAYNEQFF. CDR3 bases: TGTGCCAGCAGTTTACGTAGACAGGGGGCCTACAATGAGCAGTTCTTC.

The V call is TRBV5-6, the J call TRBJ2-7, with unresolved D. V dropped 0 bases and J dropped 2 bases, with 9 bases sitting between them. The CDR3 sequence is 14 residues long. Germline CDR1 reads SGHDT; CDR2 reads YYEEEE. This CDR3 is CASSLGSFPYEQYF. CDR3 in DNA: TGTGCCAGCAGCTTGGGGTCCTTCCCCTACGAGCAGTACTTC.

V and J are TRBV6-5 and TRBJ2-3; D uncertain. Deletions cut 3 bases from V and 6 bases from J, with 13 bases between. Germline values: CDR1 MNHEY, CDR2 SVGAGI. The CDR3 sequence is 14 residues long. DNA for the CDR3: TGTGCCAGCAGTTATGAGGTCTGGGGTGATACGCAGTATTTT. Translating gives CASSYEVWGDTQYF.

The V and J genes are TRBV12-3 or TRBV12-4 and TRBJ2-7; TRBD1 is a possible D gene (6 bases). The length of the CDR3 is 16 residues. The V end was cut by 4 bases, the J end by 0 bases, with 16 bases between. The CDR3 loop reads CASSYPGHLGSYEQYF. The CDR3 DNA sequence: TGTGCCAGCAGTTACCCGGGACATCTAGGCTCCTACGAGCAGTACTTC.

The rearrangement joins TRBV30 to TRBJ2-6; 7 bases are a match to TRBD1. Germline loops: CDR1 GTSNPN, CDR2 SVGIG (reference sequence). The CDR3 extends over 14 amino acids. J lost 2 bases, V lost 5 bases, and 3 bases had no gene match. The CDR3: CAWETGAGANVLTF. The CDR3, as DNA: TGTGCCTGGGAAACAGGGGCTGGGGCCAACGTCCTGACTTTC.

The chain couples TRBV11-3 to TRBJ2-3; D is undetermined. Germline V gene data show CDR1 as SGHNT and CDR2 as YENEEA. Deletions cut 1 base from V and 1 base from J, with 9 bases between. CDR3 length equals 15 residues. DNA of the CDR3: TGTGCCAGCAGCTTAGCGGGCAAGCGCACAGATACGCAGTATTTT. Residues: CASSLAGKRTDTQYF.

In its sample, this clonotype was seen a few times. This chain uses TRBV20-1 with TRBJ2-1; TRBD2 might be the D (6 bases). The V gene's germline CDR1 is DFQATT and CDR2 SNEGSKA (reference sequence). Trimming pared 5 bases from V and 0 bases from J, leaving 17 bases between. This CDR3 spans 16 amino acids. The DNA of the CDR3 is TGCAGTGCTCGGCCATGGCGGGAAAGCTCCTACAATGAGCAGTTCTTC. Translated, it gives CSARPWRESSYNEQFF.

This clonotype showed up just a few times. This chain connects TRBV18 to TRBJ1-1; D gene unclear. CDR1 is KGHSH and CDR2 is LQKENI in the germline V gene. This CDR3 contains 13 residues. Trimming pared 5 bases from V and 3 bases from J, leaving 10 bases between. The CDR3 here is CASSDGLDTEAFF. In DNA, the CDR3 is TGTGCCAGCTCAGACGGGCTTGACACTGAAGCTTTCTTT.

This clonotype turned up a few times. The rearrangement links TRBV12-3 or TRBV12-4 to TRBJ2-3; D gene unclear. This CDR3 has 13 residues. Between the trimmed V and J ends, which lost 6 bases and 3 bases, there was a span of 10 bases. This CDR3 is CASRPYHTDTQYF. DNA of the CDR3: TGTGCCAGCAGGCCCTATCATACAGATACGCAGTATTTT.

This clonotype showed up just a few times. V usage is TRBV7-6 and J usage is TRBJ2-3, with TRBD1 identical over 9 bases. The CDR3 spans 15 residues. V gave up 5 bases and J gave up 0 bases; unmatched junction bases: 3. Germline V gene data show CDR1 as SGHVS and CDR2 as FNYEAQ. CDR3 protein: CASSKQGASTDTQYF. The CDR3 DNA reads TGTGCCAGCAGCAAACAGGGGGCAAGCACAGATACGCAGTATTTT.

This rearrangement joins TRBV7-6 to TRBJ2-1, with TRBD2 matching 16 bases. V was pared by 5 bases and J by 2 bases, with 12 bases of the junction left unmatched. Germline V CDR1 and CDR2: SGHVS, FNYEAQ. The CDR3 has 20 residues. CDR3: CASSPIGGLAGGNPYNEQFF. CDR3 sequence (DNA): TGTGCCAGCAGCCCAATAGGGGGACTAGCGGGAGGGAACCCCTACAATGAGCAGTTCTTC.

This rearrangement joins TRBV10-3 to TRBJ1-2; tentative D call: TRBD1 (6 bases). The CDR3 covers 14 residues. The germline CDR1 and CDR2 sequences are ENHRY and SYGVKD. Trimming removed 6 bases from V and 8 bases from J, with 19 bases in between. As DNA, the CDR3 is TGTGCCATCAGCCCGGGACCTCCTAGGGGGGGCTACACCTTC. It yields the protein CAISPGPPRGGYTF.

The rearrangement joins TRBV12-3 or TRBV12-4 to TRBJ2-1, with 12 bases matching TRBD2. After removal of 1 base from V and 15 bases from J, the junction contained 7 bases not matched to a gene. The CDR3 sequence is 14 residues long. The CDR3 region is CASSLGTSGAGSFF. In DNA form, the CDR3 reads TGTGCCAGCAGTTTAGGGACTAGCGGGGCGGGGTCGTTCTTC.

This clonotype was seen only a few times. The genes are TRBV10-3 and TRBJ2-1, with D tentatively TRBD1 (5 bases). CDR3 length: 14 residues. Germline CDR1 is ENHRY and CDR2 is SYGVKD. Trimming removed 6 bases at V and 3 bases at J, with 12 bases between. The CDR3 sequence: CAIRPQGDYNEQFF. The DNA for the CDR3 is TGTGCCATCAGACCCCAGGGTGACTACAATGAGCAGTTCTTC.

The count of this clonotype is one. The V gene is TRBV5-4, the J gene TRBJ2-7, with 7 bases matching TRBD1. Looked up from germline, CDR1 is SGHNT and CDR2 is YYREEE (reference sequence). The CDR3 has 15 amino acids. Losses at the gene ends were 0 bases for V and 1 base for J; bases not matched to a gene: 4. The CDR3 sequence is CASSLVGTASYEQYF. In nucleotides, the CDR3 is TGTGCCAGCAGCTTGGTAGGGACAGCTTCCTACGAGCAGTACTTC.

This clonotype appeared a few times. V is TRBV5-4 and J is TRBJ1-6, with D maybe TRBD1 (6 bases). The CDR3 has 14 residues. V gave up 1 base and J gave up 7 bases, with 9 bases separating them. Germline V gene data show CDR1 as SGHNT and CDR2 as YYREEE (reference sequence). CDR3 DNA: TGTGCCAGCAGCTTGTCCAGGGGCAATTCACCCCTCCACTTT. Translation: CASSLSRGNSPLHF.

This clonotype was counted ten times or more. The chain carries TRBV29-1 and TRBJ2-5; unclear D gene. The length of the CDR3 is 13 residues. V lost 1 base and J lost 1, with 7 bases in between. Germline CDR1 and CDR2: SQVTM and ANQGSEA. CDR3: CSVEGSLQETQYF. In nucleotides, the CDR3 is TGCAGCGTTGAAGGTTCCCTCCAAGAGACCCAGTACTTC.

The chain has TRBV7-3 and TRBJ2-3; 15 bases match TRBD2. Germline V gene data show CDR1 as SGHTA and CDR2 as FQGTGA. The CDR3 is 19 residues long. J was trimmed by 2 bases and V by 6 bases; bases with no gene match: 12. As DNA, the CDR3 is TGTGCCAGCAGTCGTCGGACTAGCGGGGGGGCCGGGGTCACAGATACGCAGTATTTT. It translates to CASSRRTSGGAGVTDTQYF.

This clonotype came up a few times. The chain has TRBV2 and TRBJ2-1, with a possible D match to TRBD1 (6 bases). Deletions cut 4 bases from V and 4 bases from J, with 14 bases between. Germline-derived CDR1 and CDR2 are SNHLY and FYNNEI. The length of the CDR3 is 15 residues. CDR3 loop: CASSGRAGAYNEQFF. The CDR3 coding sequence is TGTGCCAGCAGTGGTCGGGCAGGGGCGTACAATGAGCAGTTCTTC.

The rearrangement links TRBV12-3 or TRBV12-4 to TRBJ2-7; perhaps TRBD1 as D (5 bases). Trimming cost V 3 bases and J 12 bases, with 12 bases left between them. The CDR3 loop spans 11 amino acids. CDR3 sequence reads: CASSLQGTSYF. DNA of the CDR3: TGTGCCAGCAGTTTGCAGGGTACCTCGTACTTC.

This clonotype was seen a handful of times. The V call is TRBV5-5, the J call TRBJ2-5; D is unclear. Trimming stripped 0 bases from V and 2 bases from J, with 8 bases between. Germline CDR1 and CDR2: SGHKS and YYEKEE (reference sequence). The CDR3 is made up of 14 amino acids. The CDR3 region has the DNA TGTGCCAGCAGCTTGGCCGCGGTTCAAGAGACCCAGTACTTC. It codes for CASSLAAVQETQYF.

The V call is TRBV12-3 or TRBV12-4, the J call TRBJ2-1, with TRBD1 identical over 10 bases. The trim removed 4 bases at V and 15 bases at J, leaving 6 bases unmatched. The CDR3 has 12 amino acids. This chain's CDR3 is CASSSDRGLLFF. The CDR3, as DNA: TGTGCCAGCAGTTCCGACAGGGGGCTTCTGTTCTTC.